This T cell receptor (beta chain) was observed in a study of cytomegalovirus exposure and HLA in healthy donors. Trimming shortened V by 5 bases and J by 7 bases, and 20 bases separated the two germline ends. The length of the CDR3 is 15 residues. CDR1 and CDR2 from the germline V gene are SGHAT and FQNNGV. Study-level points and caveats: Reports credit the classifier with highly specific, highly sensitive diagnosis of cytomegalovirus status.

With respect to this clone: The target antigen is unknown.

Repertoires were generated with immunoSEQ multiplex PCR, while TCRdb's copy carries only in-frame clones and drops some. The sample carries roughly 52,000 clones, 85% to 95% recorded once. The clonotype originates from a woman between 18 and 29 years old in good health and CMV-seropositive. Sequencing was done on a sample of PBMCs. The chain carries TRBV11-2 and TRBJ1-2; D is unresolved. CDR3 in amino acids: CASSPLAGNKPGYTF. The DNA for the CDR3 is TGTGCCAGCAGCCCATTGGCGGGGAACAAACCTGGCTACACCTTC. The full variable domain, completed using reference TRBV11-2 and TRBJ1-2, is EAGVAQSPRYKIIEKRQSVAFWCNPISGHATLYWYQQILGQGPKLLIQFQNNGVVDDSQLPKDRFSAERLKGVDSTLKIQPAKLEDSAVYLCASSPLAGNKPGYTFGSGTRLTVV.